This T cell receptor (beta chain) was sequenced in a study of blood T cell repertoires in COVID-19. For the study at large: Sites in the United States, Italy and Spain provided acute and convalescent COVID-19 samples. Nucleic acid was either cDNA or gDNA, and it came from T cells, B-cell-depleted T cells, or PBMCs.

Original data processing: Scientists estimated how many nucleated cells there were by amplifying reference gene primers. Clones were read by immunoSEQ multiplex PCR, and TCRdb kept only the in-frame ones, dropping some. V and J calls and clone size are given by that table; D and trimming were obtained from the DNA. Here the sample spans roughly 180,000 clones, approximately 80% being singletons. The CDR3 loop spans 13 amino acids. CDR1 SNHLY and CDR2 FYNNEI come from the germline V gene. The V and J ends lost 5 bases and 3 bases, in that order; junction bases with no gene match: 2. The sequenced sample was peripheral blood. V is TRBV2 and J is TRBJ1-2, with 8 bases aligning to TRBD1. The source of this sequence is a human donor in a cohort sampled during active COVID-19. The CDR3 reads CASSTDRDYGYTF. The CDR3 DNA follows: TGTGCCAGCAGTACGGACAGGGACTATGGCTACACCTTC.